The 22 T cell receptor beta chains below all came from one sample that was sequenced in a study of T cells after somatic rescue of genetic block. Libraries were prepared by immunoSEQ multiplex PCR; TCRdb keeps only in-frame clonotypes and omits some of them. This table has 70,000 to 85,000 clones, approximately 91% appearing once. Material for sequencing was peripheral blood mononuclear cells (PBMCs). Receptor source: a man aged 25-45 years.

The J gene is TRBJ2-7, the V gene TRBV30; the match to TRBD2 covers 8 bases. Trimming took 8 bases from V and 0 from J; bases not matched to a gene: 9. The CDR3 loop spans 14 amino acids. Germline CDR1 is GTSNPN and CDR2 is SVGIG (reference sequence). CDR3 bases: TGTGCCGGGAATAAGCGGGGGCCCTCCTACGAGCAGTACTTC. Its translation: CAGNKRGPSYEQYF.

V and J are TRBV6-1 and TRBJ2-3, with 13 positions matching TRBD2. After removal of 6 bases from V and 2 bases from J, the junction contained 2 bases not matched to a gene. CDR3 size: 15 residues. In germline, CDR1 is MNHNS, CDR2 SASEGT. This CDR3 reads CASSGLAGATDTQYF. The CDR3 DNA sequence: TGTGCCAGCAGCGGACTAGCGGGGGCCACAGATACGCAGTATTTT.

The chain combines TRBV19 with TRBJ2-7, with D possibly being TRBD1 or TRBD2 (5 bases each). The V end was cut by 10 bases, the J end by 3 bases, with 19 bases between. This CDR3 has 14 residues. The V gene's germline CDR1 is LNHDA and CDR2 SQIVND (reference sequence). Here the CDR3 reads CATTRGQGIYEQYF. The DNA of the CDR3 is TGTGCCACCACGAGAGGGCAGGGAATCTACGAGCAGTACTTC.

The chain combines TRBV11-2 with TRBJ2-5; D unclear. The V end was cut by 4 bases, the J end by 5 bases, with 5 bases between. The CDR3 spans 11 residues. The V gene's germline CDR1 is SGHAT and CDR2 FQNNGV. CDR3 DNA sequence: TGTGCCAGCAGCTCCGGGGAGACCCAGTACTTC. It translates to CASSSGETQYF.

This rearrangement joins TRBV6-6 to TRBJ1-1, with TRBD1 matching over 7 bases. Germline CDR1 reads MNHNY; CDR2 reads SVGAGI (reference sequence). Trimming took 2 bases from V and 1 from J; bases not matched to a gene: 7. The CDR3 consists of 16 residues. The CDR3 bases are TGTGCCAGCAGTTACGGGCCCCAGGGGGAGAACACTGAAGCTTTCTTT. Translating gives CASSYGPQGENTEAFF.

This clone was picked up one time. The chain combines TRBV9 with TRBJ1-5; unclear D gene. There are 16 residues in the CDR3. The V end lost 4 bases, the J end lost 1 base, and 15 bases lay between the germline ends. Per germline, CDR1 SGDLS and CDR2 YYNGEE. For the CDR3, the DNA is TGTGCCAGCAGCTCAGGAGGGCCCCGAAGCAATCAGCCCCAGCATTTT. Encoded protein: CASSSGGPRSNQPQHF.

V is TRBV7-2 and J is TRBJ1-5, with TRBD1 as a possible D gene (5 bases). The CDR3 has 13 residues. V lost 2 bases, J lost 10 bases, and 12 bases lay in between. Germline V gene lookup returns CDR1 SGHTA and CDR2 FQGNSA. In DNA form, the CDR3 reads TGTGCCAGCAGCTTACTAACAGGCTCCCCCCAGCATTTT. It specifies CASSLLTGSPQHF.

This chain links TRBV2 with TRBJ2-2; possibly TRBD2 for D (5 bases). V gave up 11 bases and J gave up 2 bases, with 15 bases separating them. This CDR3 comprises 14 residues. Per the germline V gene, CDR1 is SNHLY and CDR2 is FYNNEI. In nucleotides, the CDR3 is TGTGCCGGTACCAGCGGACTTAACACCGGGGAGCTGTTTTTT. Encoded protein: CAGTSGLNTGELFF.

This CDR3 reads CASSTLTSGRNGELFF. The CDR3 nucleotides read TGTGCCAGTAGTACGTTGACTAGCGGGAGAAACGGGGAGCTGTTTTTT. V is TRBV19 and J is TRBJ2-2; 12 bases agree with TRBD2. Per germline, CDR1 LNHDA and CDR2 SQIVND (reference sequence). The CDR3 consists of 16 residues. V dropped 4 bases and J dropped 7; count of bases not matched to a gene: 7.

Remarks on this clone: In the same sample, other DNA sequences code for this CDR3. The chain links TRBV5-1 to TRBJ2-3; 14 bases line up with TRBD2. From germline, CDR1 is SGHRS and CDR2 YFSETQ. V lost 2 bases, J lost 4 bases, and 3 bases stayed unmatched. The CDR3 spans 16 residues. CDR3 sequence reads: CASSLPGLAGADTQYF. CDR3 DNA sequence: TGCGCCAGCAGCTTACCGGGACTAGCGGGAGCAGATACGCAGTATTTT.

The V gene is TRBV27, the J gene TRBJ2-3, with 7 positions matching TRBD1. The CDR3 loop spans 15 amino acids. V trimming: 5 bases; J trimming: 8 bases; junction bases outside the gene matches: 13. Looked up from germline, CDR1 is MNHEY and CDR2 is SMNVEV (reference sequence). The CDR3 nucleotides are TGTGCCAGCAGTCGATGGACAGGAGGAGGAGGTACGCAGTATTTT. Its protein is CASSRWTGGGGTQYF.

This clone has a single count. The J gene is TRBJ2-2, the V gene TRBV5-1, with TRBD2 matching over 8 bases. The CDR3 extends over 18 amino acids. With 0 bases clipped from V and 0 bases from J, the junction kept 7 bases outside the gene matches. CDR1 is SGHRS, CDR2 YFSETQ, per germline. This CDR3 is CASSLVRGRGANTGELFF. In DNA, the CDR3 is TGCGCCAGCAGCTTGGTCCGAGGGCGGGGGGCGAACACCGGGGAGCTGTTTTTT.

A word on this clone: Other DNA sequences in this specimen translate into the identical CDR3. The gene calls are TRBV2 and TRBJ2-5; TRBD2 might be the D (5 bases). Germline-derived CDR1 and CDR2 are SNHLY and FYNNEI. The V and J ends lost 7 bases and 4 bases respectively, with 13 bases between them. This CDR3 spans 13 amino acids. CDR3 in amino acids: CASTAKRVETQYF. The CDR3 DNA reads as TGTGCCAGCACCGCCAAGAGGGTAGAGACCCAGTACTTC.

This rearrangement joins TRBV7-6 to TRBJ2-5; possible D gene TRBD2, 5 bases. The DNA end is a closer match to TRBJ2-7, so the J assignment may be wrong. The CDR3 has 16 residues. Germline V gene lookup returns CDR1 SGHVS and CDR2 FNYEAQ. CDR3 sequence reads: CASSLAQADSSYEQYF. For the CDR3, the DNA is TGTGCCAGCAGCTTAGCGCAAGCGGATAGCTCCTACGAGCAGTACTTC.

Comment on this clone: Additional DNA sequences in this sample encode the identical CDR3. The rearrangement uses TRBV2 and TRBJ2-7; 7 nucleotides match TRBD1. V was clipped by 5 bases and J by 3 bases; unmatched bases: 1. CDR3 size: 12 residues. The V gene's germline CDR1 is SNHLY and CDR2 FYNNEI. The CDR3 nucleotides are TGTGCCAGCAGTACAGGGGTCTACGAGCAGTACTTC. This translates into CASSTGVYEQYF.

J is TRBJ2-3 and V is TRBV5-1, with TRBD2 as a possible D gene (6 bases). V dropped 0 bases and J dropped 6 bases, with 11 bases sitting between them. The CDR3 has 14 amino acids. The germline CDR1 and CDR2 sequences are SGHRS and YFSETQ. In nucleotides, the CDR3 is TGCGCCAGCAGCTTGGTTCCGGGAGCGGATACGCAGTATTTT. Its protein is CASSLVPGADTQYF.

The J gene is TRBJ2-3, the V gene TRBV4-1; TRBD2 agrees at 15 bases. Trimming at V came to 4 bases and at J to 5 bases, leaving 7 bases not matched to a gene. Germline V CDR1 and CDR2: MGHRA, YSYEKL. The length of the CDR3 is 17 residues. The CDR3 nucleotides read TGCGCCAGCAGCCTCGGGACTAGCGGGGGGCTCATAGATACGCAGTATTTT. Its translation is CASSLGTSGGLIDTQYF.

CDR3 amino acids: CASSPRLREVEQYF. The CDR3 DNA is TGTGCCAGCAGCCCAAGACTGAGGGAGGTCGAGCAGTACTTC. The V call is TRBV7-8, the J call TRBJ2-7; tentatively, D is TRBD2 (6 bases). Trimming took 5 bases from V and 6 from J, leaving 17 bases between them. Germline assignment: CDR1 SGHVS and CDR2 FQNEAQ. The CDR3 is 14 amino acids.

V and J are TRBV5-4 and TRBJ1-2, with 7 bases identical to TRBD1. There are 14 residues in the CDR3. V lost 3 bases to trimming and J lost 4 bases; unmatched junction nucleotides: 6. CDR1 and CDR2 (germline): SGHNT, YYREEE (reference sequence). CDR3 coding DNA: TGTGCCAGCAGCTCGGACAGGCATTCCTATGGCTACACCTTC. Its protein is CASSSDRHSYGYTF.

J is TRBJ2-7 and V is TRBV4-1; 9 bases agree with TRBD1. This CDR3 is built from 16 residues. The germline V gene encodes CDR1 MGHRA and CDR2 YSYEKL. With V trimmed by 6 bases and J by 7 bases, 16 bases remained unmatched. CDR3 in DNA: TGCGCCAGCAGTCAACTACCGGGACAGGGCACCCAAGAGCAGTACTTC. Its protein product is CASSQLPGQGTQEQYF.

This chain joins TRBV10-3 and TRBJ2-5, with a tentative D call TRBD1 (6 bases). The V end lost 3 bases, the J end lost 1 base, and 6 bases lay between the germline ends. The germline V gene has CDR1 ENHRY and CDR2 SYGVKD. There are 13 residues in the CDR3. The CDR3 DNA sequence: TGTGCCATCAGTGACAGGGGCCAAGAGACCCAGTACTTC. This encodes CAISDRGQETQYF.

The chain employs TRBV27 and TRBJ2-5, with TRBD1 matching over 7 bases. Germline-derived CDR1 and CDR2 are MNHEY and SMNVEV (reference sequence). The length of the CDR3 is 16 residues. J gave up 4 bases and V 4 bases, and 12 bases lay outside the gene matches. DNA for the CDR3: TGTGCCAGCAGTTCTAAACAGGGGCGGTCGGGAGAGACCCAGTACTTC. Translation: CASSSKQGRSGETQYF.